A single sample gave rise to the 21 T cell receptor beta chains below, sequenced in a study of shared clonotypes between healthy human individuals. Terminally differentiated effector memory CD45RA+ cells were left out of the naive CD8 fraction, which was CD45RO-negative and positively selected for CCR7. TCRdb keeps only in-frame clones here, not all; method: immunoSEQ multiplex PCR. The sample holds over 2 million clones, just under 95% seen once. Source material: naive CD8+ T cells sorted from blood. These TCRs come from a man younger than 35 in good health.

The chain couples TRBV21-1 to TRBJ1-6. TRBV21-1 is an annotated pseudogene. The CDR3 spans 14 residues. The CDR3 loop is CASSSRGRNSPLHF. Here the CDR3 DNA reads TGTGCCAGCAGCAGCCGGGGGAGGAATTCACCCCTCCACTTT.

In nucleotides, the CDR3 is TGTGCCAGCAGCTCCCAGAGGTTCGGGACTAGCCTCACCGGGGAGCTGTTTTTT. Protein sequence: CASSSQRFGTSLTGELFF. The chain carries TRBV7-9 and TRBJ2-2; TRBD2 agrees at 9 bases. This CDR3 spans 18 amino acids. CDR1 and CDR2 (germline): SEHNR, FQNEAQ (reference sequence). V was pared by 4 bases and J by 4 bases, with 13 bases of the junction left unmatched. The complete variable domain, with remaining parts taken from reference TRBV7-9 and TRBJ2-2, reads DTGVSQNPRHKITKRGQNVTFRCDPISEHNRLYWYRQTLGQGPEFLTYFQNEAQLEKSRLLSDRFSAERPKGSFSTLEIQRTEQGDSAMYLCASSSQRFGTSLTGELFFGEGSRLTVL.

The chain links TRBV30 to TRBJ2-7; the D gene could be TRBD1 or TRBD2 (7 bases each). Per the germline V gene, CDR1 is GTSNPN and CDR2 is SVGIG (reference sequence). Trimming cost V 6 bases and J 5 bases, with 20 bases left between them. The CDR3 extends over 14 amino acids. The chain's CDR3 is CACQGEGPFDEQYF. In nucleotides, the CDR3 is TGTGCCTGCCAGGGGGAGGGACCTTTCGACGAGCAGTACTTC.

V gene TRBV5-4 combines with J gene TRBJ1-5; weak D call: TRBD1 (5 bases). Germline V lookup: CDR1 SGHNT, CDR2 YYREEE (reference sequence). V dropped 4 bases and J dropped 7 bases, with 12 bases sitting between them. The CDR3 has 13 amino acids. The CDR3 is CASSQGSGQPQHF. In DNA form, the CDR3 reads TGTGCCAGCAGCCAGGGTTCGGGGCAGCCCCAGCATTTT.

The gene calls are TRBV11-2 and TRBJ2-1, with D maybe TRBD2 (5 bases). Looked up from germline, CDR1 is SGHAT and CDR2 is FQNNGV. The CDR3 length is 13 residues. V shed 1 base and J shed 12 bases, with 13 bases lying between them. CDR3 DNA: TGTGCCAGCAGCTTAGTTGGAGCGGACCGGCAGTTCTTC. This codes for CASSLVGADRQFF.

The table lists this clone with a count of one. The same CDR3 is also encoded by other DNA sequences in this sample. The V and J genes are TRBV27 and TRBJ2-7; D gene unclear. CDR3 length: 13 residues. Germline V gene sequence: CDR1 MNHEY, CDR2 SMNVEV (reference sequence). Trimming cost V 2 bases and J 6 bases, with 11 bases left between them. CDR3 DNA: TGTGCCAGCAGTTTAAGTCCGGTTGGCGAGCAGTACTTC. It translates to CASSLSPVGEQYF.

The chain combines TRBV7-6 with TRBJ1-6, with a possible D match to TRBD1 (5 bases). Germline V gene sequence: CDR1 SGHVS, CDR2 FNYEAQ. The CDR3 has 13 residues. With 1 base removed from V and 15 bases from J, the gap between germline ends came to 13 bases. The CDR3 sequence: CASSLVIRGDLHF. The CDR3 DNA reads as TGTGCCAGCAGCTTAGTCATCCGGGGGGACCTCCACTTT.

V gene TRBV6-5 combines with J gene TRBJ1-2, with a tentative D call TRBD1 (5 bases). The CDR3 runs to 13 residues. Germline V lookup: CDR1 MNHEY, CDR2 SVGAGI. Trimming removed 0 bases from V and 11 bases from J, with 13 bases in between. CDR3 sequence: CASSYSARGPYTF. The CDR3 region has the DNA TGTGCCAGCAGTTACTCCGCCCGGGGCCCGTACACCTTC.

This chain joins TRBV28 and TRBJ2-1; no reliable D call. The germline V and J ends were trimmed by 2 bases and 5 bases, with 7 bases remaining between them. The CDR3 is made up of 13 amino acids. Germline CDR1 is MDHEN and CDR2 is SYDVKM. The CDR3 sequence is CASSLTPHNEQFF. The CDR3 DNA reads as TGTGCCAGCAGTTTAACTCCCCACAATGAGCAGTTCTTC.

Comments on this clone: This sample includes further DNA sequences coding for the same CDR3. This chain uses TRBV6-5 with TRBJ2-1, with D perhaps matching TRBD2 (5 bases). The CDR3 is 13 residues long. V was clipped by 8 bases and J by 4 bases, with 12 bases between them. Germline assignment: CDR1 MNHEY and CDR2 SVGAGI. CDR3 protein: CASSPAAYNEQFF. DNA for the CDR3: TGTGCCAGCTCTCCAGCGGCATACAATGAGCAGTTCTTC.

The V and J genes are TRBV5-4 and TRBJ2-1; the D gene is possibly TRBD2 (7 bases). There are 13 residues in the CDR3. Germline V gene data show CDR1 as SGHNT and CDR2 as YYREEE (reference sequence). V lost 2 bases, J lost 8 bases, and 11 bases lay in between. CDR3 protein: CASSFGGADEQFF. The DNA of the CDR3 is TGTGCCAGCAGCTTTGGGGGGGCCGATGAGCAGTTCTTC. The whole variable domain, filled in from reference TRBV5-4 and TRBJ2-1, reads ETGVTQSPTHLIKTRGQQVTLRCSSQSGHNTVSWYQQALGQGPQFIFQYYREEENGRGNFPPRFSGLQFPNYSSELNVNALELDDSALYLCASSFGGADEQFFGPGTRLTVL.

This clone appeared a single time. J is TRBJ2-2 and V is TRBV2; 11 positions agree with TRBD1. CDR3 size: 16 residues. In germline, CDR1 is SNHLY, CDR2 FYNNEI. The J segment lost 4 bases and the V segment lost 5 bases, leaving 6 bases of the junction unmatched. This chain's CDR3 is CASSPRDRGVTGELFF. Here the CDR3 DNA reads TGTGCCAGCAGTCCTCGGGACAGGGGGGTCACCGGGGAGCTGTTTTTT. Full variable domain (rest looked up from reference TRBV2 and TRBJ2-2): EPEVTQTPSHQVTQMGQEVILRCVPISNHLYFYWYRQILGQKVEFLVSFYNNEISEKSEIFDDQFSVERPDGSNFTLKIRSTKLEDSAMYFCASSPRDRGVTGELFFGEGSRLTVL.

The chain uses TRBV6-1 and TRBJ2-1; 10 positions match TRBD1. The CDR3 contains 16 residues. Germline V lookup: CDR1 MNHNS, CDR2 SASEGT. Trimming cost V 0 bases and J 8 bases; bases outside gene matches: 7. The chain's CDR3 is CASSEAPLGTGDEQFF. The CDR3 DNA reads TGTGCCAGCAGTGAAGCGCCTCTCGGGACAGGGGATGAGCAGTTCTTC.

The chain carries TRBV5-5 and TRBJ2-5, with 10 bases identical to TRBD1. CDR3 length: 18 amino acids. V dropped 0 bases and J dropped 4; count of bases not matched to a gene: 12. CDR1 and CDR2 from the germline V gene are SGHKS and YYEKEE (reference sequence). The CDR3 spells CASSLGWNRDRGTETQYF. The CDR3 region has the DNA TGTGCCAGCAGCTTGGGGTGGAACCGGGACAGGGGAACAGAGACCCAGTACTTC.

The V call is TRBV6-5, the J call TRBJ1-6, with unresolved D. Germline CDR1 MNHEY, CDR2 SVGAGI. The CDR3 is 13 amino acids. V shed 11 bases and J shed 4 bases, with 12 bases lying between them. The CDR3 region has the DNA TGTGCCGGCTCGGAAGATTATAATTCACCCCTCCACTTT. Translated, it gives CAGSEDYNSPLHF.

The chain uses TRBV9 and TRBJ2-5; 11 bases agree with TRBD2. Germline CDR1 and CDR2: SGDLS and YYNGEE. The CDR3 covers 14 residues. J lost 5 bases, V lost 9 bases, and 9 bases had no gene match. The CDR3 sequence is CATDVAGGEETQYF. For the CDR3, the DNA is TGTGCCACCGACGTAGCGGGAGGGGAGGAGACCCAGTACTTC.

This clone was seen once. This same CDR3 is encoded by further DNA sequences in the sample. The J gene is TRBJ2-7, the V gene TRBV4-1; the D call may be TRBD1 or TRBD2 (5 bases each). Germline V gene lookup returns CDR1 MGHRA and CDR2 YSYEKL. The CDR3 spans 13 residues. V gave up 4 bases and J gave up 4 bases, with 11 bases separating them. CDR3 DNA sequence: TGCGCCAGCAGCCCCCGGGACGGATACGAGCAGTACTTC. This encodes CASSPRDGYEQYF.

In its sample, this clone was seen a few times. This chain connects TRBV4-1 to TRBJ2-7; D may be TRBD1 (6 bases). This CDR3 contains 17 residues. V was shortened by 4 bases and J by 5 bases, with 24 bases between the two germline ends. The germline gives CDR1 MGHRA, CDR2 YSYEKL. The CDR3: CASSRGGQSSPLNEQYF. CDR3 sequence (DNA): TGCGCCAGCAGCCGCGGAGGACAGTCCTCGCCACTGAACGAGCAGTACTTC.

The rearrangement links TRBV28 to TRBJ2-7, with D perhaps TRBD1 or TRBD2 (5 bases each). The germline gives CDR1 MDHEN, CDR2 SYDVKM. The CDR3 loop spans 13 amino acids. The V and J ends lost 6 bases and 7 bases respectively, with 16 bases between them. The CDR3 is CASRSGLWGEQYF. In DNA, the CDR3 is TGTGCCAGCAGAAGTGGACTCTGGGGGGAGCAGTACTTC.

This sequence joins TRBV5-1 and TRBJ2-5, with TRBD2 matching over 8 bases. This CDR3 is built from 16 residues. Germline-derived CDR1 and CDR2 are SGHRS and YFSETQ. J gave up 4 bases and V 0 bases, and 8 bases lay outside the gene matches. CDR3 DNA sequence: TGCGCCAGCAGCTTGGGACGGGGGGGCCCAGGAGAGACCCAGTACTTC. Residues: CASSLGRGGPGETQYF.

For this clone: The sample holds other DNA sequences that translate to the same CDR3. The V and J genes are TRBV4-3 and TRBJ2-7; TRBD1 aligns across 7 bases. Germline values: CDR1 LGHNA, CDR2 YSLEER. Germline trimming cut 1 base from V and 1 base from J; bases unmatched to any gene: 4. This CDR3 contains 15 residues. The CDR3 DNA reads TGCGCCAGCAGCCAAGCCTCAGGGGGATCCTACGAGCAGTACTTC. Its translation: CASSQASGGSYEQYF.